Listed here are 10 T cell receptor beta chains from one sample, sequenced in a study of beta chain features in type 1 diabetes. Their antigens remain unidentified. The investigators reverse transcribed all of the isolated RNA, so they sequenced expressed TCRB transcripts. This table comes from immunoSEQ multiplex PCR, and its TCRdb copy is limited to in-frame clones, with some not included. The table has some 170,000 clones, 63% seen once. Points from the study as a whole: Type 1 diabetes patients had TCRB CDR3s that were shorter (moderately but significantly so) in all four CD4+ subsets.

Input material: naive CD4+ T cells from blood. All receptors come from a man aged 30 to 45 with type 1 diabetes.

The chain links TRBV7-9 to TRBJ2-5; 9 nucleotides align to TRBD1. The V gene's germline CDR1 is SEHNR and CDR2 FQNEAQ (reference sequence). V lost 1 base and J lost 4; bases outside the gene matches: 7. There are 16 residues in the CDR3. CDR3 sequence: CASSLGTGGAGETQYF. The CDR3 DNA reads TGTGCCAGCAGCTTAGGAACAGGGGGCGCGGGAGAGACCCAGTACTTC.

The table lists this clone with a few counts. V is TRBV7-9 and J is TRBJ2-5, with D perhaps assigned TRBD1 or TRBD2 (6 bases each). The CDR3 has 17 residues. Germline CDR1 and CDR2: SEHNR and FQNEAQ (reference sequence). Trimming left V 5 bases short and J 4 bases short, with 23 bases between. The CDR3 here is CASSPTSSGAGRETQYF. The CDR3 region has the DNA TGTGCCAGCAGCCCCACCTCCTCGGGGGCCGGTAGAGAGACCCAGTACTTC.

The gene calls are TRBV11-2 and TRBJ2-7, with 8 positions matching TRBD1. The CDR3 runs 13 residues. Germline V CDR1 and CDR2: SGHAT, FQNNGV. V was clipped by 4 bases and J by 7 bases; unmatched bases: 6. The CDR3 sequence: CASSSDRAWEQYF. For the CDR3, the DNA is TGTGCCAGCAGCTCGGACAGGGCCTGGGAGCAGTACTTC.

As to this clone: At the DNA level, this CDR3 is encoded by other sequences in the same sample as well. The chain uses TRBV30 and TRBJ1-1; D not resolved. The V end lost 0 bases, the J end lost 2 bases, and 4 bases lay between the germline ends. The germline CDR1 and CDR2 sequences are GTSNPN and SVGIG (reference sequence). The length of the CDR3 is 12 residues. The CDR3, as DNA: TGTGCCTGGAGTGTACTAAACACTGAAGCTTTCTTT. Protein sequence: CAWSVLNTEAFF. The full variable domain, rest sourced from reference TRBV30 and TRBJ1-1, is SQTIHQWPATLVQPVGSPLSLECTVEGTSNPNLYWYRQAAGRGLQLLFYSVGIGQISSEVPQNLSASRPQDRQFILSSKKLLLSDSGFYLCAWSVLNTEAFFGQGTRLTVV.

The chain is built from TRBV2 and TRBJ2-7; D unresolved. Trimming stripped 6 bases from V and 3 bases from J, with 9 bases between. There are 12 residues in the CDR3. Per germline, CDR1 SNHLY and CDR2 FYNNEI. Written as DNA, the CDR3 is TGTGCCAGCAGACCCGACGTCTACGAGCAGTACTTC. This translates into CASRPDVYEQYF.

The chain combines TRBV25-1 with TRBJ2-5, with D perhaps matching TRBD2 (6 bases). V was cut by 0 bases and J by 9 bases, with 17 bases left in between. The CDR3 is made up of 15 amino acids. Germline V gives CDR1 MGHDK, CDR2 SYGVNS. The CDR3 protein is CASSEYPASAQAQYF. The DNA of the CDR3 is TGTGCCAGCAGTGAATATCCGGCTAGCGCCCAGGCCCAGTACTTC.

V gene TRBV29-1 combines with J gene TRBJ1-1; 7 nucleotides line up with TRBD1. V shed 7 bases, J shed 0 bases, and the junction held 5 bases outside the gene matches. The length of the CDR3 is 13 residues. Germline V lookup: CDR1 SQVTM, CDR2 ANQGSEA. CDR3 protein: CSATGQLNTEAFF. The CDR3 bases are TGCAGCGCTACGGGACAGCTGAACACTGAAGCTTTCTTT.

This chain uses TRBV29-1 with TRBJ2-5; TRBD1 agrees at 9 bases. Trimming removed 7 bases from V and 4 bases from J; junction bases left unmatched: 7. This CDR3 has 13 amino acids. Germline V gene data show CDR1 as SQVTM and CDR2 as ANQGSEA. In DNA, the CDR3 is TGCAGCGCAACGGGACAGGGAGGAGAGACCCAGTACTTC. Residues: CSATGQGGETQYF.

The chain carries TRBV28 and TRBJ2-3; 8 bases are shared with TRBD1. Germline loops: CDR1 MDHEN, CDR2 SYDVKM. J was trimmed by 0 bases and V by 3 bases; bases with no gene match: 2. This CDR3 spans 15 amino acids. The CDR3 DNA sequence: TGTGCCAGCAGTTTCAGGACAGGGAGCACAGATACGCAGTATTTT. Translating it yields CASSFRTGSTDTQYF.

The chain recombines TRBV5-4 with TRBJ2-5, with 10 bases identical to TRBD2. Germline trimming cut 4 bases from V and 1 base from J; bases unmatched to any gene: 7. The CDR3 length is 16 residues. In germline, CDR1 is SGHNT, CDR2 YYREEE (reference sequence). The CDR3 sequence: CASSQALAGGQETQYF. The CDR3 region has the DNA TGTGCCAGCAGCCAAGCGTTAGCGGGGGGCCAAGAGACCCAGTACTTC.